These T cell receptor beta chains were read from a single sample in a study of shared clonotypes between healthy human individuals. TCRdb's copy holds only in-frame clones and misses some; the assay was immunoSEQ multiplex PCR. The sample yields about 470,000 clones, about four fifths seen once. The sample comprised PBMCs. The receptors come from a woman aged 40-49 years in good health. Some clones in this sample may be carry-over from other donors' samples. Both conserved end residues are part of each CDR3. The D gene is left open where the match is weak. Rows give clone size only sometimes, using once, few, many, or a class for an expanded clone.

.	TRBV4-3	.	TRBJ2-1	CASSQVDILVFGEQFF	TGCGCCAGCAGCCAAGTTGACATTTTGGTTTTCGGTGAGCAGTTCTTC
.	TRBV19	.	TRBJ1-5	CASSIGTRQPQHF	TGTGCCAGTAGTATAGGGACCCGGCAGCCCCAGCATTTT
.	TRBV7-9	TRBD2	TRBJ2-1	CASSSGLERFF	TGTGCCAGCAGCTCCGGACTAGAACGGTTCTTC
.	TRBV4-2	.	TRBJ2-7	CASSLAPGLYEQYF	TGTGCCAGCAGTCTGGCGCCTGGACTCTACGAGCAGTACTTC
.	TRBV28	.	TRBJ1-5	CASSLSQKPNQPQHF	TGTGCCAGCAGTTTATCTCAAAAACCCAATCAGCCCCAGCATTTT
.	TRBV27	.	TRBJ2-7	CASSPSWKGGGQYF	TGTGCCAGCAGTCCCTCTTGGAAGGGAGGAGGGCAGTACTTC
.	TRBV30	.	TRBJ2-3	CAWSRVRTDTQYF	TGTGCCTGGTCGCGGGTCCGCACAGATACGCAGTATTTT
.	TRBV28	.	TRBJ1-2	CASSFSSGNGYTF	TGTGCCAGCAGTTTTAGCTCGGGTAATGGCTACACCTTC
few	TRBV30	.	TRBJ1-1	CAWSGGRTEAFF	TGTGCCTGGAGCGGAGGGCGAACTGAAGCTTTCTTT
.	TRBV18	.	TRBJ1-2	CASSPQLPTGPYGYTF	TGTGCCAGCTCACCGCAATTACCGACAGGACCCTATGGCTACACCTTC
.	TRBV6-4	.	TRBJ1-4	CASSAQGRGGEKLFF	TGTGCCAGCAGTGCTCAGGGGAGAGGAGGTGAAAAACTGTTTTTT
.	TRBV7-3	TRBD1	TRBJ1-1	CASSSQTGGAYEAFF	TGTGCCAGCAGCTCCCAGACAGGGGGAGCGTATGAAGCTTTCTTT
.	TRBV28	.	TRBJ2-3	CASSLRGRPDTQYF	TGTGCCAGCAGTTTACGGGGGAGACCAGATACGCAGTATTTT
.	TRBV19	.	TRBJ2-3	CASSISHGSTDTQYF	TGTGCCAGTAGTATAAGTCATGGGAGCACAGATACGCAGTATTTT
.	TRBV28	.	TRBJ1-4	CASRRDVGGEKLFF	TGTGCCAGCAGGAGAGATGTCGGGGGGGAAAAACTGTTTTTT
.	TRBV19	.	TRBJ2-1	CASSITAGVKFF	TGTGCCAGTAGTATAACGGCCGGAGTAAAGTTCTTC
few	TRBV7-2	.	TRBJ2-7	CASSVAVSSYEQYF	TGTGCCAGCAGCGTAGCGGTTAGCTCCTACGAGCAGTACTTC
.	TRBV2	.	TRBJ2-3	CASRRSGARTDTQYF	TGTGCCAGCAGGCGCTCAGGGGCGCGGACAGATACGCAGTATTTT
.	TRBV7-9	.	TRBJ1-1	CAAKTGAVNTEAFF	TGTGCCGCCAAAACTGGGGCCGTGAACACTGAAGCTTTCTTT
many	TRBV27	TRBD1	TRBJ2-4	CASSPGTGNEAKNIQYF	TGTGCCAGCAGTCCCGGGACAGGGAATGAAGCCAAAAACATTCAGTACTTC
.	TRBV7-9	.	TRBJ2-2	CASSLVREAGELFF	TGTGCCAGCAGCTTAGTCCGCGAAGCCGGGGAGCTGTTTTTT
few	TRBV19	TRBD2	TRBJ2-7	CASSYGTSGAYEQYF	TGTGCCAGTAGTTACGGGACTAGCGGGGCCTACGAGCAGTACTTC
once	TRBV28	TRBD1	TRBJ2-1	CASSLQLGQGPYNEQFF	TGTGCCAGCAGTTTACAATTAGGACAGGGGCCGTACAATGAGCAGTTCTTC
.	TRBV11-2	.	TRBJ2-3	CASSIPTRTDTQYF	TGTGCCAGCAGCATTCCGACCCGCACAGATACGCAGTATTTT
.	TRBV21-1	.	TRBJ1-5	CASSKKAGGWDQPQHF	TGTGCCAGCAGCAAAAAGGCGGGGGGTTGGGATCAGCCCCAGCATTTT
.	TRBV7-3	TRBD1	TRBJ1-2	CASSFRTGDGYTF	TGTGCCAGCAGCTTCAGGACAGGGGATGGCTACACCTTC
.	TRBV18	TRBD2	TRBJ2-7	CASSLWTGTGGTDEQYF	TGTGCCAGCTCACTGTGGACGGGAACGGGAGGAACCGACGAGCAGTACTTC
.	TRBV15	.	TRBJ2-6	CATSRRTSEANVLTF	TGTGCCACCAGCAGGAGGACCTCTGAGGCCAACGTCCTGACTTTC
.	TRBV7-9	.	TRBJ2-1	CASSLEWEQFF	TGTGCCAGCAGCTTAGAATGGGAGCAGTTCTTC
once	TRBV25-1	.	TRBJ1-4	CASGKLGAEATNEKLFF	TGTGCCAGCGGAAAGTTGGGGGCCGAGGCAACTAATGAAAAACTGTTTTTT
.	TRBV18	TRBD2	TRBJ2-1	CASSPSGRAFSYNEQFF	TGTGCCAGCTCACCTAGTGGGAGGGCCTTCTCCTACAATGAGCAGTTCTTC
.	TRBV6-6	.	TRBJ1-2	CASSLNEVVGYTF	TGTGCCAGCAGTTTGAATGAGGTGGTTGGCTACACCTTC
.	TRBV7-9	.	TRBJ2-7	CASSLGTGRGSDEQYF	TGTGCCAGCAGCTTAGGAACCGGGCGCGGCTCGGACGAGCAGTACTTC
.	TRBV7-2	.	TRBJ2-5	CASSLAGGVETQYF	TGTGCCAGCAGCTTAGCGGGAGGAGTGGAGACCCAGTACTTC
.	TRBV27	.	TRBJ1-4	CASRPKQPATNEKLFF	TGTGCCAGCAGACCAAAACAGCCCGCAACTAATGAAAAACTGTTTTTT
.	TRBV21-1	.	TRBJ2-7	CASSKGPPLAGGSYEQYF	TGTGCCAGCAGCAAAGGACCCCCCCTAGCGGGAGGATCCTACGAGCAGTACTTC
.	TRBV2	.	TRBJ1-1	CASRETYMNTEAFF	TGTGCCAGCCGAGAGACGTACATGAACACTGAAGCTTTCTTT